The next 20 T cell receptor beta chains were all read from a single sample in a study of blood T cells in healthy people across ages (dated by TCRdb to the mid-2010s). Libraries came from 5' RACE. The reads were generated on an Illumina HiSeq 2500. A second about 7 to 12 cycle PCR used a sample-barcoded 5' primer and a J-beta primer mix. The public sequencing data were trimmed at Q25 with fastp and processed into clonotypes with MiXCR by TCRdb, which kept only in-frame beta chains. Each entry is one CDR3 protein sequence, shown with its most common DNA and genes. Counted in this sample were more than 800,000 distinct CDR3 sequences; under 45% of them appeared once. The ten largest clones add up to approximately 20% of the sample. The sample was blood. The receptors were sampled from a woman aged 55-75 years in good health.

Many counts were recorded for this clonotype. The V and J genes are TRBV5-5 and TRBJ2-1; no clear D. The germline V gene has CDR1 SGHKS and CDR2 YYEKEE (reference sequence). V gave up 0 bases and J gave up 6 bases, with 7 bases separating them. The length of the CDR3 is 13 residues. CDR3 DNA sequence: TGTGCCAGCAGCTTGGTAAACTCCAATGAGCAGTTCTTC. Encoded protein: CASSLVNSNEQFF.

The chain carries TRBV20-1 and TRBJ2-1, with D unclear. This CDR3 region has 13 residues. The V end lost 2 bases, the J end lost 8 bases, and 13 bases lay between the germline ends. Germline CDR1 reads DFQATT; CDR2 reads SNEGSKA (reference sequence). The CDR3 DNA sequence: TGCAGTGCTAGAACCTTTAGAGTAGATGAGCAGTTCTTC. Protein product: CSARTFRVDEQFF.

CDR3 DNA sequence: TGTGCCAGCAGTTATCTGAGCGGGTACAATGAGCAGTACTTC. This sequence encodes CASSYLSGYNEQYF. The V call is TRBV6-5, the J call TRBJ2-1, with D maybe TRBD2 (6 bases). The DNA end is a closer match to TRBJ2-7, so the J assignment may be wrong. Germline V lookup: CDR1 MNHEY, CDR2 SVGAGI. This CDR3 has 14 amino acids.

The V and J genes are TRBV20-1 and TRBJ2-3; D is unresolved. Between the trimmed V and J ends, which lost 1 base and 4 bases, there was a span of 15 bases. This CDR3 contains 15 residues. Germline values: CDR1 DFQATT, CDR2 SNEGSKA (reference sequence). The CDR3, as DNA: TGCAGTGCTAGAGTGGGTGCAGGACCTTCAGATACGCAGTATTTT. This sequence encodes CSARVGAGPSDTQYF.

The CDR3 loop is CASSPSGRASWEQYF. CDR3 in DNA: TGCGCCAGCAGCCCTAGCGGGAGGGCTTCTTGGGAGCAGTACTTC. The chain couples TRBV4-1 to TRBJ2-7; 12 positions agree with TRBD2. V trimming: 4 bases; J trimming: 7 bases; junction bases outside the gene matches: 8. The CDR3 extends over 15 amino acids. From germline, CDR1 is MGHRA and CDR2 YSYEKL.

J is TRBJ2-1 and V is TRBV28; D remains unclear. The V gene's germline CDR1 is MDHEN and CDR2 SYDVKM. V was clipped by 4 bases and J by 6 bases, with 22 bases between them. The CDR3 sequence is 17 residues long. CDR3 in DNA: TGTGCCAGCAGTTCCTCCTACGGACCGAGGCAGATCAATGAGCAGTTCTTC. Its protein is CASSSSYGPRQINEQFF.

On this clonotype itself: A much larger clone lies one base from this, so it may be a read error. This chain joins TRBV18 and TRBJ2-5; D is possibly TRBD1 or TRBD2 (5 bases each). The CDR3 has 15 residues. Trimming pared 2 bases from V and 4 bases from J, leaving 14 bases between. Germline V lookup: CDR1 KGHSH, CDR2 LQKENI. In DNA form, the CDR3 reads TGTGCCAGCTCACCAATTACCAGGGAGCTAGAGACCCAGTACTTC. Its translation: CASSPITRELETQYF.

This rearrangement joins TRBV13 to TRBJ2-5; perhaps TRBD2 as D (5 bases). The better agreement between TRBJ2-7 and the DNA end casts doubt on the J call. Germline loops: CDR1 PRHDT, CDR2 FYEKMQ (reference sequence). This CDR3 is built from 13 residues. Here the CDR3 reads CASNYGGTYEQYF. CDR3 DNA sequence: TGTGCCAGCAACTATGGAGGAACCTACGAGCAGTACTTC.

This clonotype was seen only a few times. The chain combines TRBV12-3 or TRBV12-4 with TRBJ2-5, with D maybe TRBD1 (5 bases). V lost 6 bases and J 7 bases, leaving 12 bases between the germline ends. The CDR3 covers 12 residues. The CDR3 spells CASSQTQGTQYF. CDR3 coding DNA: TGTGCCAGCAGCCAAACCCAGGGGACCCAGTACTTC.

In DNA form, the CDR3 reads TGCAGTGCTAGAGGGTTGGCTAGCGGGAGAGGGGGGGATACGCAGTATTTT. Its protein is CSARGLASGRGGDTQYF. V gene TRBV20-1 combines with J gene TRBJ2-3; 10 positions match TRBD2. Germline V CDR1 and CDR2: DFQATT, SNEGSKA (reference sequence). The V and J ends lost 1 base and 6 bases, in that order; junction bases with no gene match: 13. This CDR3 contains 17 residues.

This clonotype was counted a few times. This sequence joins TRBV6-5 and TRBJ2-7; 7 bases map to TRBD2. Losses at the gene ends were 2 bases for V and 2 bases for J; bases not matched to a gene: 6. Per the germline V gene, CDR1 is MNHEY and CDR2 is SVGAGI. CDR3 length: 15 amino acids. The DNA of the CDR3 is TGTGCCAGCAGTTACAACCGGGAGGCTACCTACGAGCAGTACTTC. Its translation is CASSYNREATYEQYF.

The chain is built from TRBV27 and TRBJ2-1; 10 bases are shared with TRBD2. Judging by the DNA end, TRBJ2-7 fits better; the J call may be wrong. CDR1 is MNHEY, CDR2 SMNVEV, per germline (reference sequence). The CDR3 covers 15 residues. The CDR3 sequence: CASSSRLAGTNEQYF. The CDR3 region has the DNA TGTGCCAGCAGTTCGAGACTAGCGGGCACCAATGAGCAGTACTTC.

This sequence joins TRBV6-5 and TRBJ2-5; no definite D call. Trimming took off 6 bases at V and 9 bases at J, with 14 bases between the two ends. The length of the CDR3 is 12 residues. CDR1 and CDR2 from the germline V gene are MNHEY and SVGAGI. The CDR3 region is CASSRTGGAQYF. CDR3 DNA: TGTGCCAGCAGCCGGACGGGCGGTGCCCAGTACTTC.

This chain joins TRBV5-4 and TRBJ1-1, with no clear D. The V and J ends lost 7 bases and 4 bases respectively, with 23 bases between them. This CDR3 comprises 16 residues. Germline loops: CDR1 SGHNT, CDR2 YYREEE (reference sequence). The CDR3 DNA reads TGTGCCAGCGGCCGATACGTCTCCACTTCGGGCACTGAAGCTTTCTTT. It yields the protein CASGRYVSTSGTEAFF.

V is TRBV10-3 and J is TRBJ2-1; no firm D call. CDR1 is ENHRY, CDR2 SYGVKD, per germline. The CDR3 sequence is 13 residues long. V shed 4 bases and J shed 7 bases, with 11 bases lying between them. CDR3 sequence: CAISGYPDNEQFF. The CDR3 DNA follows: TGTGCCATCAGTGGGTACCCGGATAATGAGCAGTTCTTC.

The chain is built from TRBV28 and TRBJ2-4; D might be TRBD2 (5 bases). The V gene's germline CDR1 is MDHEN and CDR2 SYDVKM. The CDR3 extends over 16 amino acids. Trimming stripped 4 bases from V and 0 bases from J, with 13 bases between. CDR3 region: CASSSGRLLAKNIQYF. The CDR3 DNA reads TGTGCCAGCAGTTCAGGTCGACTACTAGCCAAAAACATTCAGTACTTC.

This clonotype appeared a few times. CDR3 region: CSARGLAGRSSYEQYF. CDR3 nucleotide sequence: TGCAGTGCTAGAGGACTAGCGGGGAGAAGCTCCTACGAGCAGTACTTC. This chain links TRBV20-1 with TRBJ2-7; 11 nucleotides line up with TRBD2. There are 16 residues in the CDR3. Germline V gene data show CDR1 as DFQATT and CDR2 as SNEGSKA (reference sequence). V lost 1 base and J lost 0; bases outside the gene matches: 5.

The chain joins TRBV27 to TRBJ1-5; weak D call: TRBD1 (6 bases). This CDR3 is built from 16 residues. The germline CDR1 and CDR2 sequences are MNHEY and SMNVEV (reference sequence). Trimming shortened V by 2 bases and J by 5 bases, and 16 bases separated the two germline ends. The DNA for the CDR3 is TGTGCCAGCAGTTTAGCTGGTATTGGGGGCCATCAGCCCCAGCATTTT. It yields the protein CASSLAGIGGHQPQHF.

J is TRBJ2-7 and V is TRBV20-1; 8 nucleotides line up with TRBD2. This CDR3 comprises 14 residues. The V gene end was trimmed by 6 bases and the J gene end by 3 bases; junction bases not matched to a gene: 10. The germline V gene encodes CDR1 DFQATT and CDR2 SNEGSKA (reference sequence). CDR3 nucleotide sequence: TGCAGTGCCGAATTTCGGACTAGCAGCTACGAGCAGTACTTC. Protein sequence: CSAEFRTSSYEQYF.

This chain uses TRBV28 with TRBJ2-5; TRBD2 agrees at 8 bases. V lost 8 bases and J lost 7; bases outside the gene matches: 9. Looked up from germline, CDR1 is MDHEN and CDR2 is SYDVKM. The CDR3 covers 13 residues. CDR3 sequence (DNA): TGTGCCAGCGGAAGGGGACTAGAGGGGACCCAGTACTTC. It specifies CASGRGLEGTQYF.